The sequence of this T cell receptor (beta chain) was determined in a study of CD8+ T cells in alopecia areata. About the study: Treatment with tofacitinib (6 to 18 months) was followed by 6 months off drug. The study, taken as a whole, reports: Higher clonality and more expanded CD8+ clones appeared in lesional than normal scalp.

cDNA reverse transcribed from extracted RNA served as the sequencing template. Only in-frame clones appear in the TCRdb table, and some are missing; sequencing was by immunoSEQ multiplex PCR. This sample has about 130,000 clones, with approximately 53% found just once. Germline loops: CDR1 MNHEY, CDR2 SVGAGI. Trimming took 2 bases from V and 6 from J; bases not matched to a gene: 6. The CDR3 extends over 14 amino acids. It was from PBMCs that CD4+ and CD8+ T cells were sorted. This clone was seen only once. Its antigen is unidentified. The origin of this receptor is a human donor with alopecia areata. V usage is TRBV6-5 and J usage is TRBJ1-1; 7 nucleotides line up with TRBD1. This specimen was CD4+ T cells sorted from blood, taken at week 0. The CDR3 sequence: CASSYPGGPAEAFF. CDR3 in DNA: TGTGCCAGCAGTTACCCAGGGGGTCCCGCTGAAGCTTTCTTT.